What follows is one T cell receptor beta chain and its context. These data belong to a study of identical twins. TCRdb reprocessed the 5' RACE reads via MiXCR and lists one record per CDR3 protein. The sample holds some 100,000 distinct CDR3 sequences; 5.9% are singletons and the top ten take approximately 12%. This CDR3 contains 14 residues. V dropped 6 bases and J dropped 0 bases, with 12 bases sitting between them. Germline CDR1 SQVTM, CDR2 ANQGSEA. The source material was memory T cells sorted from blood. The V gene is TRBV29-1, the J gene TRBJ2-1, with a possible D match to TRBD1 (5 bases). This clonotype was obtained from a woman between 45 and 65 years old in good health. The CDR3 coding sequence is TGCAGCGTGGCCGACAGAAGCTCCTACAATGAGCAGTTCTTC. Translating gives CSVADRSSYNEQFF.